One and the same sample provided the 15 T cell receptor beta chains below, sequenced in a study of cytomegalovirus exposure and HLA in healthy donors. The study ran its PCR with 60 Vbeta and 13 Jbeta primers. Sequencing was performed with immunoSEQ multiplex PCR; in TCRdb, only in-frame clones are kept and a portion is missing. The table has about 150,000 clones, 78% seen once. The specimen was PBMCs. All receptors come from a woman aged 40 to 49 in good health and CMV-seropositive.

This clone has just a few counts. The genes are TRBV7-6 and TRBJ2-5; TRBD2 aligns across 10 bases. CDR3 length: 16 residues. After removal of 1 base from V and 5 bases from J, the junction contained 7 bases not matched to a gene. Germline V gene lookup returns CDR1 SGHVS and CDR2 FNYEAQ. The CDR3 coding sequence is TGTGCCAGCAGCTTAGGTCTAGCGGGGGTCGGCGAGACCCAGTACTTC. This codes for CASSLGLAGVGETQYF.

This clone was counted a single time. V is TRBV25-1 and J is TRBJ1-2, with D tentatively TRBD1 (5 bases). Germline V gene data show CDR1 as MGHDK and CDR2 as SYGVNS. There are 13 residues in the CDR3. V was shortened by 1 base and J by 8 bases, with 11 bases between the two germline ends. The CDR3 region has the DNA TGTGCCAGCAGTGAATTCGGGGGAAACGGCTACACCTTC. Protein product: CASSEFGGNGYTF.

J is TRBJ1-3 and V is TRBV6-1; D remains unclear. CDR1 and CDR2 from the germline V gene are MNHNS and SASEGT. This CDR3 has 12 amino acids. The germline V and J ends were trimmed by 8 bases and 3 bases, with 8 bases remaining between them. In DNA form, the CDR3 reads TGTGCCAGCCGTTTCTATGGAAACACCATATATTTT. This codes for CASRFYGNTIYF.

The CDR3 DNA reads TGTGCCAGCCACGAGGGGGCGACTGTCTATGGCTACACCTTC. It is translated as CASHEGATVYGYTF. The chain is built from TRBV28 and TRBJ1-2; 7 nucleotides agree with TRBD1. The CDR3 contains 14 residues. Germline V gene lookup returns CDR1 MDHEN and CDR2 SYDVKM. The V segment lost 8 bases and the J segment 4 bases; nucleotides outside the gene matches: 10.

CDR3 in amino acids: CATSSRGLAGGPYNEQFF. The CDR3 DNA sequence: TGTGCCACCAGCAGCCGAGGACTAGCGGGGGGGCCCTACAATGAGCAGTTCTTC. The chain uses TRBV15 and TRBJ2-1, with 15 nucleotides matching TRBD2. This CDR3 spans 18 amino acids. V shed 3 bases and J 2 bases; nucleotides not matched to a gene: 5. Germline CDR1 is LNHNV and CDR2 is YYDKDF (reference sequence). Filled out from reference TRBV15 and TRBJ2-1, the complete variable domain reads DAMVIQNPRYQVTQFGKPVTLSCSQTLNHNVMYWYQQKSSQAPKLLFHYYDKDFNNEADTPDNFQSRRPNTSFCFLDIRSPGLGDTAMYLCATSSRGLAGGPYNEQFFGPGTRLTVL.

The chain combines TRBV7-9 with TRBJ1-2; tentatively, D is TRBD1 (6 bases). Per germline, CDR1 SEHNR and CDR2 FQNEAQ (reference sequence). This CDR3 has 14 residues. V dropped 3 bases and J dropped 3 bases, with 11 bases sitting between them. The CDR3 loop reads CASSFDRSDYGYTF. CDR3 DNA sequence: TGTGCCAGCAGCTTCGACAGGTCGGACTATGGCTACACCTTC.

This chain links TRBV28 with TRBJ2-2, with 10 bases matching TRBD2. The CDR3 runs to 15 residues. CDR1 MDHEN and CDR2 SYDVKM come from the germline V gene. The trim removed 7 bases at V and 6 bases at J, leaving 8 bases unmatched. The CDR3 DNA follows: TGTGCCAGCAATCAGGAGAGCGGGGGGGCCGGGGAGCTGTTTTTT. Its translation is CASNQESGGAGELFF.

The chain joins TRBV2 to TRBJ2-5; D might be TRBD1 (6 bases). The germline V gene encodes CDR1 SNHLY and CDR2 FYNNEI. V dropped 4 bases and J dropped 8 bases, with 11 bases sitting between them. The CDR3 has 12 amino acids. The CDR3 DNA is TGTGCCAGCAGTGTTTCACAGGGTACCCAGTACTTC. As protein: CASSVSQGTQYF.

CDR3 sequence: CASRTQGSHEQYF. The CDR3 DNA reads TGTGCCAGCAGAACACAGGGGTCCCACGAGCAGTACTTC. The V and J genes are TRBV5-6 and TRBJ2-7, with 7 bases fitting TRBD1. V dropped 5 bases and J dropped 5; count of bases not matched to a gene: 7. The germline CDR1 and CDR2 sequences are SGHDT and YYEEEE. The CDR3 has 13 amino acids.

The rearrangement links TRBV6-1 to TRBJ2-3; D is undetermined. The CDR3 extends over 13 amino acids. Germline-derived CDR1 and CDR2 are MNHNS and SASEGT. V lost 6 bases and J 2 bases, leaving 9 bases between the germline ends. The CDR3 here is CASSETYTDTQYF. CDR3 in DNA: TGTGCCAGCAGCGAAACCTACACAGATACGCAGTATTTT.

This chain links TRBV27 with TRBJ1-4, with D possibly matching TRBD1 (5 bases). Trimming shortened V by 3 bases and J by 7 bases, and 9 bases separated the two germline ends. Germline CDR1 and CDR2: MNHEY and SMNVEV (reference sequence). There are 13 residues in the CDR3. This CDR3 is CASSFSRAEKLFF. Here the CDR3 DNA reads TGTGCCAGCAGTTTTAGCAGGGCTGAAAAACTGTTTTTT.

The chain has TRBV27 and TRBJ1-4; a weak D match, TRBD1 (5 bases). V was shortened by 6 bases and J by 3 bases, with 11 bases between the two germline ends. Germline V lookup: CDR1 MNHEY, CDR2 SMNVEV (reference sequence). The CDR3 has 14 amino acids. CDR3 sequence: CASSRAGPNEKLFF. In DNA form, the CDR3 reads TGTGCCAGCAGCAGGGCAGGACCTAATGAAAAACTGTTTTTT. Variable domain in full (rest from reference TRBV27 and TRBJ1-4): EAQVTQNPRYLITVTGKKLTVTCSQNMNHEYMSWYRQDPGLGLRQIYYSMNVEVTDKGDVPEGYKVSRKEKRNFPLILESPSPNQTSLYFCASSRAGPNEKLFFGSGTQLSVL.

This chain links TRBV19 with TRBJ1-2; D ambiguous. CDR1 and CDR2 from the germline V gene are LNHDA and SQIVND (reference sequence). The germline V and J ends were trimmed by 7 bases and 4 bases, with 7 bases remaining between them. CDR3 size: 11 residues. The CDR3 spells CASNSLYGYTF. The CDR3 nucleotides read TGTGCCAGTAACAGCCTCTATGGCTACACCTTC.

The CDR3 is CASSQVVGITEAFF. Here the CDR3 DNA reads TGTGCCAGCAGCCAAGTTGTCGGGATCACTGAAGCTTTCTTT. The chain combines TRBV14 with TRBJ1-1; D is unclear. This CDR3 has 14 amino acids. V dropped 1 base and J dropped 4 bases, with 10 bases sitting between them. CDR1 SGHDN and CDR2 FVKESK come from the germline V gene. Looking up the rest from reference TRBV14 and TRBJ1-1 gives the full variable domain: EAGVTQFPSHSVIEKGQTVTLRCDPISGHDNLYWYRRVMGKEIKFLLHFVKESKQDESGMPNNRFLAERTGGTYSTLKVQPAELEDSGVYFCASSQVVGITEAFFGQGTRLTVV.

This rearrangement joins TRBV5-1 to TRBJ1-1; 8 positions match TRBD1. The CDR3 sequence is 16 residues long. With 4 bases clipped from V and 7 bases from J, the junction kept 15 bases outside the gene matches. CDR1 and CDR2 from the germline V gene are SGHRS and YFSETQ. The CDR3 spells CASSPAGAGGRGEAFF. CDR3 sequence (DNA): TGCGCCAGCAGCCCCGCCGGGGCAGGGGGCAGGGGTGAAGCTTTCTTT.